This is a list of T cell receptor beta chains from one sample in a study of blood T cell repertoires in COVID-19. The method was immunoSEQ multiplex PCR; TCRdb's version includes in-frame clones alone and lacks a portion of them. The table has 150,000 to 190,000 clones, approximately 91% seen once. Sequencing was performed on peripheral blood. Receptors were obtained from a woman in her seventies with acute or convalescent COVID-19. The CDR3 runs from the conserved cysteine through the conserved F or W. The order of the fields is clone size, J gene, V gene, D gene, CDR3 protein, CDR3 DNA. D genes are given only for firm matches. Size is omitted from some rows. Given values are once, few, many or a class for expanded clones.

clone size: .; J gene: TRBJ2-1; V gene: TRBV9; D gene: .; CDR3 protein: CASSVGAAEQFF; CDR3 DNA: TGTGCCAGCAGCGTAGGAGCGGCGGAGCAGTTCTTC
clone size: .; J gene: TRBJ1-2; V gene: TRBV6-6; D gene: .; CDR3 protein: CASSYTGIAYGYTF; CDR3 DNA: TGTGCCAGCAGTTACACAGGGATCGCCTATGGCTACACCTTC
clone size: once; J gene: TRBJ2-2; V gene: TRBV18; D gene: TRBD2; CDR3 protein: CASSAGGALNTGELFF; CDR3 DNA: TGTGCCAGCTCAGCGGGGGGGGCCCTGAACACCGGGGAGCTGTTTTTT
clone size: .; J gene: TRBJ2-3; V gene: TRBV9; D gene: TRBD2; CDR3 protein: CASHTSGVPTDTQYF; CDR3 DNA: TGTGCCAGTCATACTAGCGGGGTACCCACAGATACGCAGTATTTT
clone size: .; J gene: TRBJ1-6; V gene: TRBV27; D gene: TRBD1; CDR3 protein: CASSLRDSLNSPLHF; CDR3 DNA: TGTGCCAGCAGTTTACGGGACAGCCTAAATTCACCCCTCCACTTT
clone size: .; J gene: TRBJ1-2; V gene: TRBV7-8; D gene: TRBD1; CDR3 protein: CASSSGGTGVGGYTF; CDR3 DNA: TGTGCCAGCAGCTCAGGGGGGACAGGGGTTGGTGGCTACACCTTC
clone size: .; J gene: TRBJ1-6; V gene: TRBV18; D gene: TRBD1; CDR3 protein: CASSPYGQGSTPLHF; CDR3 DNA: TGTGCCAGCTCACCCTACGGACAGGGATCGACACCCCTCCACTTT
clone size: .; J gene: TRBJ1-2; V gene: TRBV5-6; D gene: .; CDR3 protein: CASSSRNYGYTF; CDR3 DNA: TGTGCCAGCAGCTCGCGTAACTATGGCTACACCTTC
clone size: .; J gene: TRBJ1-1; V gene: TRBV7-2; D gene: .; CDR3 protein: CASSLAPGNTEAFF; CDR3 DNA: TGTGCCAGCAGCTTAGCCCCAGGGAACACTGAAGCTTTCTTT
clone size: .; J gene: TRBJ2-1; V gene: TRBV5-4; D gene: TRBD2; CDR3 protein: CASSLGLAGALGNEQFF; CDR3 DNA: TGTGCCAGCAGCCTTGGACTAGCGGGGGCCTTGGGCAATGAGCAGTTCTTC
clone size: .; J gene: TRBJ1-1; V gene: TRBV11-3; D gene: TRBD1; CDR3 protein: CASSPTGGNTEAFF; CDR3 DNA: TGTGCCAGCAGCCCAACAGGGGGCAACACTGAAGCTTTCTTT
clone size: once; J gene: TRBJ1-2; V gene: TRBV11-2; D gene: .; CDR3 protein: CASSLQGRGYGYTF; CDR3 DNA: TGTGCCAGCAGCTTACAGGGTAGGGGCTATGGCTACACCTTC
clone size: .; J gene: TRBJ1-5; V gene: TRBV18; D gene: TRBD1; CDR3 protein: CASSRGQGNQPQHF; CDR3 DNA: TGTGCCAGCTCCCGTGGACAGGGCAATCAGCCCCAGCATTTT
clone size: .; J gene: TRBJ2-2; V gene: TRBV7-9; D gene: .; CDR3 protein: CASSLRSLTNTGELFF; CDR3 DNA: TGTGCCAGCAGCTTGAGGTCACTAACGAACACCGGGGAGCTGTTTTTT
clone size: .; J gene: TRBJ2-1; V gene: TRBV7-9; D gene: .; CDR3 protein: CASSFSASNRNEQFF; CDR3 DNA: TGTGCCAGCAGCTTTTCTGCTTCAAACCGGAATGAGCAGTTCTTC
clone size: .; J gene: TRBJ1-1; V gene: TRBV18; D gene: .; CDR3 protein: CASSPRTDTEAFF; CDR3 DNA: TGTGCCAGCTCACCTAGGACAGACACTGAAGCTTTCTTT
clone size: once; J gene: TRBJ1-5; V gene: TRBV5-6; D gene: .; CDR3 protein: CASSGTGFRQPQHF; CDR3 DNA: TGTGCCAGCAGCGGTACAGGGTTCAGGCAGCCCCAGCATTTT
clone size: .; J gene: TRBJ1-3; V gene: TRBV7-6; D gene: TRBD1; CDR3 protein: CASSPGQGALGGNTIYF; CDR3 DNA: TGTGCCAGCAGCCCGGGACAGGGGGCATTGGGCGGAAACACCATATATTTT
clone size: .; J gene: TRBJ2-5; V gene: TRBV24-1; D gene: TRBD1; CDR3 protein: CATSVTGGSETQYF; CDR3 DNA: TGTGCCACCAGTGTTACAGGGGGATCAGAGACCCAGTACTTC
clone size: .; J gene: TRBJ1-2; V gene: TRBV5-6; D gene: TRBD1; CDR3 protein: CASRYRDRAYGYTF; CDR3 DNA: TGTGCCAGCAGATACCGGGACAGGGCCTATGGCTACACCTTC
clone size: .; J gene: TRBJ2-2; V gene: TRBV6-5; D gene: .; CDR3 protein: CASSYHKLAGELFF; CDR3 DNA: TGTGCCAGCAGTTATCACAAGTTGGCCGGGGAGCTGTTTTTT
clone size: .; J gene: TRBJ2-1; V gene: TRBV19; D gene: .; CDR3 protein: CASSAAGNSYNEQFF; CDR3 DNA: TGTGCCAGTAGCGCGGCAGGGAACTCCTACAATGAGCAGTTCTTC
clone size: .; J gene: TRBJ1-2; V gene: TRBV5-1; D gene: TRBD1; CDR3 protein: CASSYRRGQGERDTF; CDR3 DNA: TGCGCCAGCAGCTACCGCCGAGGACAGGGGGAACGTGACACCTTC
clone size: .; J gene: TRBJ2-5; V gene: TRBV28; D gene: TRBD2; CDR3 protein: CASSLRAGRETQYF; CDR3 DNA: TGTGCCAGCAGTTTGAGAGCGGGGCGAGAGACCCAGTACTTC
clone size: .; J gene: TRBJ1-3; V gene: TRBV28; D gene: .; CDR3 protein: CASSSGSVGNTIYF; CDR3 DNA: TGTGCCAGCAGTTCAGGGTCGGTGGGAAACACCATATATTTT
clone size: .; J gene: TRBJ2-1; V gene: TRBV19; D gene: TRBD2; CDR3 protein: CASSRTPSGGARNGEQFF; CDR3 DNA: TGTGCCAGTAGCCGGACCCCTAGCGGGGGGGCCCGGAATGGGGAGCAGTTCTTC
clone size: once; J gene: TRBJ2-1; V gene: TRBV10-2; D gene: TRBD2; CDR3 protein: CASSTGTTFYNEQFF; CDR3 DNA: TGCGCCAGCAGCACCGGGACTACGTTTTACAATGAGCAGTTCTTC
clone size: .; J gene: TRBJ1-1; V gene: TRBV19; D gene: .; CDR3 protein: CASSNQDSLNTEAFF; CDR3 DNA: TGTGCCAGTAGCAACCAGGACAGTTTGAACACTGAAGCTTTCTTT
clone size: .; J gene: TRBJ2-2; V gene: TRBV10-3; D gene: .; CDR3 protein: CAIRGLNTGELFF; CDR3 DNA: TGTGCCATCAGGGGACTGAACACCGGGGAGCTGTTTTTT
clone size: .; J gene: TRBJ2-7; V gene: TRBV10-2; D gene: .; CDR3 protein: CASSENGVGGYEQYF; CDR3 DNA: TGCGCCAGCAGTGAGAATGGAGTGGGGGGCTACGAGCAGTACTTC
clone size: .; J gene: TRBJ2-5; V gene: TRBV19; D gene: .; CDR3 protein: CASSTGQQETQYF; CDR3 DNA: TGTGCCAGTAGTACGGGACAACAAGAGACCCAGTACTTC
clone size: .; J gene: TRBJ1-2; V gene: TRBV4-1; D gene: TRBD1; CDR3 protein: CASRKPGQGSDGYTF; CDR3 DNA: TGCGCCAGCAGAAAACCGGGACAGGGGAGCGATGGCTACACCTTC
clone size: few; J gene: TRBJ1-1; V gene: TRBV19; D gene: .; CDR3 protein: CASSMEGWTTEAFF; CDR3 DNA: TGTGCCAGTAGTATGGAGGGTTGGACCACTGAAGCTTTCTTT
clone size: .; J gene: TRBJ1-2; V gene: TRBV5-8; D gene: TRBD1; CDR3 protein: CASSFTGEGYTF; CDR3 DNA: TGTGCCAGCAGCTTTACAGGGGAAGGCTACACCTTC
clone size: .; J gene: TRBJ2-2; V gene: TRBV18; D gene: .; CDR3 protein: CASSPRRQGGNTGELFF; CDR3 DNA: TGTGCCAGCTCACCACGACGTCAGGGCGGGAACACCGGGGAGCTGTTTTTT
clone size: .; J gene: TRBJ1-2; V gene: TRBV20-1; D gene: .; CDR3 protein: CSAEQNGYTF; CDR3 DNA: TGCAGTGCGGAACAGAATGGCTACACCTTC
clone size: .; J gene: TRBJ1-4; V gene: TRBV19; D gene: .; CDR3 protein: CASSVKAGIEKLFF; CDR3 DNA: TGTGCCAGTAGTGTCAAGGCAGGGATTGAAAAACTGTTTTTT
clone size: once; J gene: TRBJ1-5; V gene: TRBV5-1; D gene: .; CDR3 protein: CASSYDRDQPQHF; CDR3 DNA: TGCGCCAGCAGTTATGACAGAGATCAGCCCCAGCATTTT
clone size: .; J gene: TRBJ1-1; V gene: TRBV6-5; D gene: TRBD1; CDR3 protein: CASSSSRDRGQAFF; CDR3 DNA: TGTGCCAGCAGTTCGTCCCGGGACAGGGGGCAAGCTTTCTTT
clone size: .; J gene: TRBJ2-2; V gene: TRBV24-1; D gene: .; CDR3 protein: CATSDFQGSGELFF; CDR3 DNA: TGTGCCACCAGTGATTTTCAGGGGTCCGGGGAGCTGTTTTTT
clone size: .; J gene: TRBJ2-1; V gene: TRBV6-2/TRBV6-3; D gene: .; CDR3 protein: CASSLSVGLFF; CDR3 DNA: TGTGCCAGCAGTTTATCGGTGGGCCTGTTCTTC
clone size: .; J gene: TRBJ2-2; V gene: TRBV5-1; D gene: .; CDR3 protein: CASRVAPDTGELFF; CDR3 DNA: TGCGCCAGCAGAGTAGCGCCGGACACCGGGGAGCTGTTTTTT
clone size: .; J gene: TRBJ2-6; V gene: TRBV21-1; D gene: .; CDR3 protein: CARPDSLNLYSGANVLTF; CDR3 DNA: TGTGCCCGCCCGGACAGCCTTAACCTCTACTCTGGGGCCAACGTCCTGACTTTC
clone size: few; J gene: TRBJ1-2; V gene: TRBV14; D gene: TRBD1; CDR3 protein: CASSLLTTGGNYGYTF; CDR3 DNA: TGTGCCAGCAGCCTTTTAACGACAGGGGGCAACTATGGCTACACCTTC
clone size: .; J gene: TRBJ1-1; V gene: TRBV6-5; D gene: .; CDR3 protein: CASSYSSQAEAFF; CDR3 DNA: TGTGCCAGCAGTTACTCGAGCCAGGCTGAAGCTTTCTTT
clone size: .; J gene: TRBJ1-5; V gene: TRBV30; D gene: .; CDR3 protein: CALGEGSYSNQPQHF; CDR3 DNA: TGTGCCCTGGGGGAGGGATCTTATAGCAATCAGCCCCAGCATTTT
clone size: .; J gene: TRBJ1-2; V gene: TRBV7-2; D gene: .; CDR3 protein: CASSLGTAGGGYTF; CDR3 DNA: TGTGCCAGCAGCCTGGGGACGGCAGGAGGGGGCTACACCTTC
clone size: .; J gene: TRBJ2-5; V gene: TRBV9; D gene: .; CDR3 protein: CASSEGAQETQYF; CDR3 DNA: TGTGCCAGCAGCGAAGGGGCCCAAGAGACCCAGTACTTC
clone size: .; J gene: TRBJ2-3; V gene: TRBV6-1; D gene: .; CDR3 protein: CASSEVLGDNRADTQYF; CDR3 DNA: TGTGCCAGCAGTGAAGTCCTCGGGGACAATCGGGCAGATACGCAGTATTTT
clone size: .; J gene: TRBJ2-1; V gene: TRBV30; D gene: TRBD1; CDR3 protein: CACPGQGARRSYNEQFF; CDR3 DNA: TGTGCCTGTCCGGGACAGGGGGCGAGGCGCTCCTACAATGAGCAGTTCTTC
clone size: .; J gene: TRBJ1-5; V gene: TRBV2; D gene: .; CDR3 protein: CASSALHPGLSNQPQHF; CDR3 DNA: TGTGCCAGCAGTGCACTCCACCCGGGACTTAGCAATCAGCCCCAGCATTTT
clone size: .; J gene: TRBJ1-6; V gene: TRBV2; D gene: TRBD1; CDR3 protein: CASTGQGNSPLHF; CDR3 DNA: TGTGCCAGCACCGGACAGGGGAATTCACCCCTCCACTTT
clone size: .; J gene: TRBJ2-3; V gene: TRBV5-1; D gene: TRBD2; CDR3 protein: CASSPERGGDTQYF; CDR3 DNA: TGCGCCAGCAGCCCGGAGCGGGGTGGGGATACGCAGTATTTT
clone size: .; J gene: TRBJ1-1; V gene: TRBV7-2; D gene: TRBD1; CDR3 protein: CASSFAGQGNTEAFF; CDR3 DNA: TGTGCCAGCAGCTTCGCTGGACAGGGGAACACTGAAGCTTTCTTT
clone size: .; J gene: TRBJ1-6; V gene: TRBV27; D gene: TRBD1; CDR3 protein: CASSFKPGTGFSVWNSPLHF; CDR3 DNA: TGTGCCAGCAGTTTTAAACCCGGGACAGGCTTCTCAGTATGGAATTCACCCCTCCACTTT